This T cell receptor (beta chain) appears in the sequencing data of a study of T-cell reconstitution after alpha-beta-depleted transplantation in children. There are many counts of this clonotype. Trimming removed 4 bases from V and 4 bases from J, with 8 bases in between. This CDR3 has 13 amino acids. The germline V gene has CDR1 MNHEY and CDR2 SVGAGI. Construction of the TCRbeta library involved unique molecular identifiers. MiXCR, applied by TCRdb to the PCR reads, yields one record per CDR3 protein. The sample holds under 140,000 distinct CDR3 sequences, approximately 10% seen once. This sequence originates from a human donor who donated a stem cell graft to a child with acute lymphoblastic leukemia. This chain joins TRBV6-5 and TRBJ1-3; D remains unclear. Sequenced here: PBMCs from the stem cell graft donor, sampled from the stem cell graft. CDR3: CASSSPAGNTIYF. The CDR3 DNA is TGTGCCAGCAGTTCGCCTGCGGGAAACACCATATATTTT.